The present T cell receptor (beta chain) was sequenced within a study of technical replicates of blood from a handful of donors. Trimming pared 7 bases from V and 11 bases from J, leaving 15 bases between. This CDR3 region has 12 residues. Per the germline V gene, CDR1 is MNHNS and CDR2 is SASEGT. Using immunoSEQ multiplex PCR, the repertoire was profiled, and TCRdb retains in-frame clones only, with some absent. This sample carries tens of thousands of clones, 95% to 98% of them seen once, and the ten largest clones take 0.25% to 0.3%. V usage is TRBV6-1 and J usage is TRBJ1-3; no clear D gene. The clonotype originates from a human donor in good health. Sequencing was done on a sample of T cells isolated from PBMCs. This CDR3 reads CASTQTETAIYF. In nucleotides, the CDR3 is TGTGCCAGCACCCAGACTGAAACCGCCATATATTTT.